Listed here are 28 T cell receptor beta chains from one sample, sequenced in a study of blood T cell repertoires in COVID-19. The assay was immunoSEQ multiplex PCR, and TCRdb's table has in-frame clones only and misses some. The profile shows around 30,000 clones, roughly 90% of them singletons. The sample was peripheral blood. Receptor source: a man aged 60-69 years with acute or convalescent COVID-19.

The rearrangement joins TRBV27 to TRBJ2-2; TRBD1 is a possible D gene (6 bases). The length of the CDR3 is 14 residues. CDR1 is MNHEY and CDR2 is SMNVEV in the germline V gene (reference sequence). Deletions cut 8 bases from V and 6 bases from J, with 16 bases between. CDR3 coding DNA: TGTGCCAGCGGGGGCAGCTATGGTTCCGGGGAGCTGTTTTTT. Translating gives CASGGSYGSGELFF.

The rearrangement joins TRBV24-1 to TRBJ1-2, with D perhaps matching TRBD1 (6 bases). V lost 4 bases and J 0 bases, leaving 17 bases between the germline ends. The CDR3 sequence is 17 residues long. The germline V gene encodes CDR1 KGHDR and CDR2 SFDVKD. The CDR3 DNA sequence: TGTGCCACCAGTGAGGGTCTGGGCAGGGGCCCTAACTATGGCTACACCTTC. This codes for CATSEGLGRGPNYGYTF.

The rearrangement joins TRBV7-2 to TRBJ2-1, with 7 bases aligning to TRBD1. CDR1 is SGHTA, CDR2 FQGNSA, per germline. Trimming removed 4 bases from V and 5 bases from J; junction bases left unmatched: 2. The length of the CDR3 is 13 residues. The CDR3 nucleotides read TGTGCCAGCAGCTCACAGGGGAACAATGAGCAGTTCTTC. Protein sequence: CASSSQGNNEQFF.

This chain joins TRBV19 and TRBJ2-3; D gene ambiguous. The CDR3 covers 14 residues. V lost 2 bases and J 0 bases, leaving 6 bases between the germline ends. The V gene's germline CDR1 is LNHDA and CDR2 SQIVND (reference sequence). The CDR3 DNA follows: TGTGCCAGTAGTATAAAATATAGCACAGATACGCAGTATTTT. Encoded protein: CASSIKYSTDTQYF.

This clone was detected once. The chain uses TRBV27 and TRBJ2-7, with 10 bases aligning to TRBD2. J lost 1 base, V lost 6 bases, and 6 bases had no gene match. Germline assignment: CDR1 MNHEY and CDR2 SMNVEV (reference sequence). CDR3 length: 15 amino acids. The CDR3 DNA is TGTGCCAGCAGACTGGGACTAGCGTTATCCTACGAGCAGTACGTC. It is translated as CASRLGLALSYEQYV.

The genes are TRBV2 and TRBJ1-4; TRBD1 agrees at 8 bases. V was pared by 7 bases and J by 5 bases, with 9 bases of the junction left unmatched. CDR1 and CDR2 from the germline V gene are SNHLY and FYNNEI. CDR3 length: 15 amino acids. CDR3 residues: CASTSRRTGNEKLFF. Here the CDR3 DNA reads TGTGCCAGCACCTCAAGAAGGACAGGGAATGAAAAACTGTTTTTT.

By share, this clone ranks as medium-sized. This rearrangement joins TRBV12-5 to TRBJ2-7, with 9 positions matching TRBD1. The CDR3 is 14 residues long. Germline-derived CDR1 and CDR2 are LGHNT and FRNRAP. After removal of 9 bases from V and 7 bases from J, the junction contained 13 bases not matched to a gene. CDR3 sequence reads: CASAFGDREKEQYF. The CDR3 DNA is TGTGCTAGCGCCTTCGGGGACAGGGAGAAAGAGCAGTACTTC.

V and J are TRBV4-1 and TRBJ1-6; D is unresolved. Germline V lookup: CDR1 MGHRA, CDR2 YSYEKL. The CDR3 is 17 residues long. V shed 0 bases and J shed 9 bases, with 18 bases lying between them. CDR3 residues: CASSQEPTSLTRSPLHF. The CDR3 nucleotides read TGCGCCAGCAGCCAAGAGCCGACATCCCTAACGCGTTCACCCCTCCACTTT.

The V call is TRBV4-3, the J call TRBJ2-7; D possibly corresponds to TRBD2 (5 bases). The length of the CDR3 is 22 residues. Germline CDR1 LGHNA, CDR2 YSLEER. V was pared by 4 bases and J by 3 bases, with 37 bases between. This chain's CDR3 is CASSPRPRDTSAYLLGFYEQYF. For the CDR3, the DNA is TGCGCCAGCAGCCCTCGTCCCCGGGATACTTCGGCGTACCTCCTCGGGTTCTACGAGCAGTACTTC.

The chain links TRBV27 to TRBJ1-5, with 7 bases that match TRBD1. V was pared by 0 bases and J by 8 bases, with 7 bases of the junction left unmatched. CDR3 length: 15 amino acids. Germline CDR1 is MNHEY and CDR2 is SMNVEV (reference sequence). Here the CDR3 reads CASSLSMEGAKPQHF. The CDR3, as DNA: TGTGCCAGCAGTTTATCGATGGAGGGGGCTAAGCCCCAGCATTTT.

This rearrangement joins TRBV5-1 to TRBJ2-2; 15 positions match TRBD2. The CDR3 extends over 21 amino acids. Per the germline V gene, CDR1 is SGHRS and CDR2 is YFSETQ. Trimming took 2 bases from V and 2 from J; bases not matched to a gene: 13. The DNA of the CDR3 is TGCGCCAGCAGCTTATATATTGGAGGGACTAGCGGGAGGTCCAACACCGGGGAGCTGTTTTTT. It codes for CASSLYIGGTSGRSNTGELFF.

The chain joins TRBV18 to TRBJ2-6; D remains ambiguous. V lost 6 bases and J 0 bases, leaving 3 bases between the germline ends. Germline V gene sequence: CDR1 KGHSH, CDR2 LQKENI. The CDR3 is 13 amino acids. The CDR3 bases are TGTGCCAGCTCCATCTCTGGGGCCAACGTCCTGACTTTC. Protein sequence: CASSISGANVLTF.

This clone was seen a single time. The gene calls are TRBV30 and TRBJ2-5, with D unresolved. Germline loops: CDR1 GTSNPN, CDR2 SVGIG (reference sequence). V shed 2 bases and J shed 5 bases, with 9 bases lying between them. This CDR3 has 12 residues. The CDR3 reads CAWSKNGETQYF. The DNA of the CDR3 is TGTGCCTGGAGTAAAAACGGGGAGACCCAGTACTTC.

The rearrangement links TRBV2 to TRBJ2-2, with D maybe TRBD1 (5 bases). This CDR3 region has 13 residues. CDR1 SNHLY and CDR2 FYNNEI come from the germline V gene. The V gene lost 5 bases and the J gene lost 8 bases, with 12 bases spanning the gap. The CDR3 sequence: CASSIIQGGELFF. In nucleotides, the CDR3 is TGTGCCAGCAGTATAATCCAGGGAGGGGAGCTGTTTTTT.

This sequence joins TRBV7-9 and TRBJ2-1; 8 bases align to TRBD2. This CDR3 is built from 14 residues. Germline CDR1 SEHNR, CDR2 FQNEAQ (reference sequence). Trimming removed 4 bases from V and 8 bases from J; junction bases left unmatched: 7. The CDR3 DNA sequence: TGTGCCAGCAGCTATACCGGGACTAGAGATGAGCAGTTCTTC. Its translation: CASSYTGTRDEQFF.

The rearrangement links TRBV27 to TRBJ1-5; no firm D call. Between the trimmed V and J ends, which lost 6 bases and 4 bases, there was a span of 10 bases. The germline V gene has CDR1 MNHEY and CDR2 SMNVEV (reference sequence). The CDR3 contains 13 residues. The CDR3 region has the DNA TGTGCCAGCAGCCGACATGCGAATCAGCCCCAGCATTTT. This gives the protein CASSRHANQPQHF.

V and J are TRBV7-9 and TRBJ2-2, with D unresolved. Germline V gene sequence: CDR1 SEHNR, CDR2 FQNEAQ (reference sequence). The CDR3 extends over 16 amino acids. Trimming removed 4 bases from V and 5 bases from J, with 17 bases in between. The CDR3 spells CASSSRVQSLTGELFF. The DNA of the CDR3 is TGTGCCAGCAGCTCTCGGGTGCAATCGTTGACCGGGGAGCTGTTTTTT.

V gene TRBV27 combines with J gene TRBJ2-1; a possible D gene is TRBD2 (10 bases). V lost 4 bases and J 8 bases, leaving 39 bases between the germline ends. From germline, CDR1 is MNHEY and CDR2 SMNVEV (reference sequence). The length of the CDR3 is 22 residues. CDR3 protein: CASSSRDRDWRRSGGEWDEQFF. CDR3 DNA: TGTGCCAGCAGTTCCCGGGACAGGGACTGGAGACGGAGCGGGGGGGAGTGGGATGAGCAGTTCTTC.

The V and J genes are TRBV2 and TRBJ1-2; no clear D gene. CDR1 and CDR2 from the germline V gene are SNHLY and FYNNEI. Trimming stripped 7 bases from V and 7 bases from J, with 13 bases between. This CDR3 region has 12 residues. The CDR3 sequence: CASTPGLGGYTF. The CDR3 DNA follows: TGTGCCAGCACCCCCGGGTTGGGTGGCTACACCTTC.

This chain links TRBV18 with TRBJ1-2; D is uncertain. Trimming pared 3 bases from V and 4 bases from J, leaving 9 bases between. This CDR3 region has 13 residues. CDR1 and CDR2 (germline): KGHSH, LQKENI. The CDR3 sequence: CASSPGPSYGYTF. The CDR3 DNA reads TGTGCCAGCTCACCTGGGCCGTCCTATGGCTACACCTTC.

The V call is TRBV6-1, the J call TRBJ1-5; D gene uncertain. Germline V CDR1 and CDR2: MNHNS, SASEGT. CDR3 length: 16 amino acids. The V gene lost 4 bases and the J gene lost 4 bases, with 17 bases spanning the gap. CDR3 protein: CASSAYALDVNQPQHF. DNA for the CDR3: TGTGCCAGCAGTGCCTACGCACTTGATGTTAATCAGCCCCAGCATTTT.

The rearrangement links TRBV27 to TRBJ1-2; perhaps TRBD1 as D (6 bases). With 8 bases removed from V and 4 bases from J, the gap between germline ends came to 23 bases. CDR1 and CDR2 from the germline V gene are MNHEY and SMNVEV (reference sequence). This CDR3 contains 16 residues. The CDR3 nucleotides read TGTGCCAGCCCACCGAGTTGGACAGTAAAAGTCTATGGCTACACCTTC. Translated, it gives CASPPSWTVKVYGYTF.

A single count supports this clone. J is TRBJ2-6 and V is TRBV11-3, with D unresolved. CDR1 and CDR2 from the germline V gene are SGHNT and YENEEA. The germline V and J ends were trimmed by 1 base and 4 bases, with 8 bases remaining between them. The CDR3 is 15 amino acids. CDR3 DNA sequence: TGTGCCAGCAGCTTAGGCTCGAGGGGGGCCAACGTCCTGACTTTC. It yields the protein CASSLGSRGANVLTF.

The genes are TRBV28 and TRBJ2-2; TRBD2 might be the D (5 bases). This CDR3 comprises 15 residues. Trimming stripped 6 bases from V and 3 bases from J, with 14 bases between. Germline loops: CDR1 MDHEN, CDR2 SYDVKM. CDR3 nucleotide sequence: TGTGCCAGCAGCCCCGCGGGTGTCGACACCGGGGAGCTGTTTTTT. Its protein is CASSPAGVDTGELFF.

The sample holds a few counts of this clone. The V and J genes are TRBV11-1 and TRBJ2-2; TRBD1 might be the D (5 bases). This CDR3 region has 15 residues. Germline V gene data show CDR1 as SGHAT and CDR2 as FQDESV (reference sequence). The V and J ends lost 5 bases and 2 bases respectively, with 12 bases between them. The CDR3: CASSLDRLNTGELFF. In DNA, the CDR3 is TGTGCCAGCAGCCTCGACAGATTAAACACCGGGGAGCTGTTTTTT.

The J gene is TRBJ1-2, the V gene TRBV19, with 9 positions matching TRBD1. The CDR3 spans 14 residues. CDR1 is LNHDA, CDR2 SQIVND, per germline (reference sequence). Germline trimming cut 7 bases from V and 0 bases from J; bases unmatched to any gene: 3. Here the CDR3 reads CASNRDRANYGYTF. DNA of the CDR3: TGTGCCAGTAACCGGGACAGGGCTAACTATGGCTACACCTTC.

The CDR3 region is CASSQDLGARVSSYTF. The DNA of the CDR3 is TGCGCCAGCAGCCAAGATCTGGGGGCTCGAGTTAGTAGCTACACCTTC. The chain has TRBV4-3 and TRBJ1-2, with D perhaps matching TRBD1 (6 bases). Germline V lookup: CDR1 LGHNA, CDR2 YSLEER. V lost 0 bases to trimming and J lost 9 bases, with 20 bases between them. The CDR3 sequence is 16 residues long.

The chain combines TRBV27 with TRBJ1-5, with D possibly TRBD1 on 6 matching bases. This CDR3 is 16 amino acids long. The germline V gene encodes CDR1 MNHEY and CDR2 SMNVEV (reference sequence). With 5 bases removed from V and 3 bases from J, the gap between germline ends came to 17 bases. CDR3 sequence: CASSPGQSRSNQPQHF. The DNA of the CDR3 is TGTGCCAGCAGTCCCGGACAGTCCAGGTCCAATCAGCCCCAGCATTTT.